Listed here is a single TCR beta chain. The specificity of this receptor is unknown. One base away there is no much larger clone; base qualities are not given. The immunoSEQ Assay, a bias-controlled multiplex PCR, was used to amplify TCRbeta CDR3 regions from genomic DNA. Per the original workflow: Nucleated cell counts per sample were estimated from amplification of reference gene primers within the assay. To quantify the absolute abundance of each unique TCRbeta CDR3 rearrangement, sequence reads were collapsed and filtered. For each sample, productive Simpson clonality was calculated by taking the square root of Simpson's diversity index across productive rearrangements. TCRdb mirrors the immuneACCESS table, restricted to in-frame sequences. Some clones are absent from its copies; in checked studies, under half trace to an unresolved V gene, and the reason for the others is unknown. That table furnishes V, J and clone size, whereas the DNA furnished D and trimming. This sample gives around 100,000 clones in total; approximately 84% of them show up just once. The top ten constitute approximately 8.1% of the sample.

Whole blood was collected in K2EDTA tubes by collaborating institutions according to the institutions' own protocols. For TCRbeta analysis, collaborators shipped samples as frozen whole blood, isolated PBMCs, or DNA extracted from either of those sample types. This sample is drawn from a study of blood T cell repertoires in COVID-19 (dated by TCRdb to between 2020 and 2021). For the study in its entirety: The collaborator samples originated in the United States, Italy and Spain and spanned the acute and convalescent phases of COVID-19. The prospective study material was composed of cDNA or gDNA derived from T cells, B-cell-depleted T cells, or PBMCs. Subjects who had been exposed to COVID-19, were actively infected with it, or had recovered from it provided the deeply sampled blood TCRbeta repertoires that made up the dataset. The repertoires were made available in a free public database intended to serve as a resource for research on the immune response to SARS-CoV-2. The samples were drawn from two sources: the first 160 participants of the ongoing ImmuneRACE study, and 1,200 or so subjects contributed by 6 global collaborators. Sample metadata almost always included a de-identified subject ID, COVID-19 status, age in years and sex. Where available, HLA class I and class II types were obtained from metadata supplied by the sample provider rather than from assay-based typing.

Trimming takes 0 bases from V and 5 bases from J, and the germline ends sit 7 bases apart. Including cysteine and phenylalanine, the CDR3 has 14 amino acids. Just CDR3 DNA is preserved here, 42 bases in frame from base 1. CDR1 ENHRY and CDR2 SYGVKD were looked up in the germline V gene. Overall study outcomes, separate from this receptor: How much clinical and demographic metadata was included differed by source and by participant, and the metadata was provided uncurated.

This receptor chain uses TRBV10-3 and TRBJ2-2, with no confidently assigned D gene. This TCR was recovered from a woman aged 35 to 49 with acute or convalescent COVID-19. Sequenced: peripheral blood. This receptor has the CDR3 CAISESELTGELFF. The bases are TGTGCCATCAGTGAGTCGGAGCTTACCGGGGAGCTGTTTTTT.